A selection of T cell receptor beta chains follows, all from one sample in a study of beta chain features in type 1 diabetes. Sequencing used immunoSEQ multiplex PCR; TCRdb keeps in-frame clones, though not all of them. The sample records more than 100,000 clones, 15% to 20% being singletons. The sample comprised central memory CD4+ T cells from blood. Source of these receptors: a man between 25 and 39 years old with type 1 diabetes. Each CDR3 is given with its conserved first and last residue.

>TRBV7-2
CASSLSSAGYTF
>TRBV4-2
CASSQEGNTDTQYF
>TRBV7-2
CASSLVGWNEQFF
>TRBV18
CASSPPGQGTYEQYF
>TRBV7-9
CASSSYFAGITGNTIYF
>TRBV7-6
CASSLSRTFNTEAFF
>TRBV2
CASKRDTSNYGYTF
>TRBV5-1
CASSQGTRDGYTF
>TRBV5-6
CASSSRGGLPQETQYF
>TRBV5-1
CASSQQTGDTEAFF
>TRBV29-1
CSVEDLAGVNTEAFF
>TRBV5-6
CASSSQAIWNNEQFF
>TRBV23-1
CASSLRDRVGEQYF
>TRBV4-3
CASSQHRDTEAFF
>TRBV5-1
CASSMTSGGDTQYF
>TRBV6-5
CASSSRRRLSDNEQFF
>TRBV30
CAWSRTYNEQFF
>TRBV5-6
CASTRTGTWEPQHF
>TRBV20-1
CSATQGYEQYF
>TRBV4-2
CASSQDLKDTDTQYF
>TRBV7-2
CASSLVGQGAYTF
>TRBV6-5
CASSRAGNYGYTF
>TRBV11-2
CASSLGVYQPQHF
>TRBV6-6
CASSPRPGEQYF
>TRBV9
CASSVATGEETQYF
>TRBV4-2
CASSQVRQGSTDTQYF
>TRBV6-5
CASSSGTPNTGELFF
>TRBV5-6
CASSKTEGGYTF
>TRBV30
CAWSGTGADTQYF
>TRBV19
CASSIQGGEQYF
>TRBV30
CAWRAGGNSPLHF
>TRBV7-9
CASSLEGSNQPQHF
>TRBV9
CASSVTGHGTDTQYF
>TRBV11-3
CASSLVGVLDSPLHF
>TRBV18
CASSPNRATGELFF
>TRBV14
CASSQDGRYSTDTQYF
>TRBV19
CASSIRSVQGLQYF
>TRBV13
CASSKGAGAGETQYF
>TRBV25-1
CASVPGQGNTEAFF
>TRBV30
CAWSFGDRRTTNEKLFF
>TRBV19
CASSMRGQYNEQFF
>TRBV6-5
CASRRAPWDTQYF
>TRBV7-6
CASSLTIQETQYF
>TRBV19
CASSRPGAPNEQFF
>TRBV7-8
CASSFRDRENTGELFF
>TRBV7-2
CASSRRRGDNYGYTF
>TRBV11-2
CASSLADYYEQYF
>TRBV29-1
CSAVDGNYEQYF
>TRBV19
CASRGQGPYEQYF